A single sample is the source of the 31 T cell receptor beta chains below, sequenced in a study of blood T cell repertoires in COVID-19. Assay: immunoSEQ multiplex PCR; the TCRdb copy retains only in-frame clones and omits some. The table has around 450,000 clones, around 90% seen once. Sample: PBMCs or T cells enriched from blood (not recorded which). The receptors derive from a woman younger than 35 who had recovered from COVID-19.

V gene TRBV4-1 combines with J gene TRBJ1-1; TRBD1 might be the D (5 bases). This CDR3 has 13 amino acids. Germline values: CDR1 MGHRA, CDR2 YSYEKL. The ends were cut back, 4 bases at V and 3 bases at J, with 9 bases in the middle. The CDR3 is CASSLRQHTEAFF. CDR3 nucleotides: TGCGCCAGCAGCCTCCGACAGCACACTGAAGCTTTCTTT.

The chain carries TRBV27 and TRBJ1-6; D call uncertain. The CDR3 consists of 17 residues. The germline V gene encodes CDR1 MNHEY and CDR2 SMNVEV (reference sequence). V lost 0 bases to trimming and J lost 0 bases, with 9 bases between them. Written as DNA, the CDR3 is TGTGCCAGCAGTTTATCAGAGCTGAGCTCCTATAATTCACCCCTCCACTTT. Amino acid sequence: CASSLSELSSYNSPLHF.

This chain connects TRBV19 to TRBJ1-4; 8 nucleotides agree with TRBD1. Germline values: CDR1 LNHDA, CDR2 SQIVND (reference sequence). This CDR3 has 16 residues. The V gene end was trimmed by 4 bases and the J gene end by 3 bases; junction bases not matched to a gene: 7. The CDR3 spells CASSTRRQGPNEKLFF. CDR3 DNA: TGTGCCAGTAGTACCAGACGACAGGGGCCTAATGAAAAACTGTTTTTT.

The chain employs TRBV6-5 and TRBJ1-4; D unresolved. V lost 7 bases and J lost 10, with 16 bases in between. The CDR3 spans 13 residues. Germline CDR1 MNHEY, CDR2 SVGAGI. The CDR3 DNA sequence: TGTGCCAGCATTCTGGAGACCGGAGGAAAACTGTTTTTT. Amino acid sequence: CASILETGGKLFF.

The chain carries TRBV5-1 and TRBJ2-5; D perhaps matches TRBD2 (5 bases). Germline-derived CDR1 and CDR2 are SGHRS and YFSETQ. The V end was cut by 2 bases, the J end by 1 base, with 9 bases between. The CDR3 consists of 14 residues. In DNA form, the CDR3 reads TGCGCCAGCAGCTTCGACTACCCCCAAGAGACCCAGTACTTC. It encodes CASSFDYPQETQYF.

The rearrangement joins TRBV2 to TRBJ2-7; maybe TRBD2 (5 bases). Germline CDR1 reads SNHLY; CDR2 reads FYNNEI. This CDR3 contains 15 residues. Trimming left V 2 bases short and J 4 bases short, with 15 bases between. In DNA, the CDR3 is TGTGCCAGCAGTGAATGGAGGCGGTTCGAATACGAGCAGTACTTC. It translates to CASSEWRRFEYEQYF.

The chain joins TRBV30 to TRBJ2-7, with 8 bases lining up with TRBD1. Germline V lookup: CDR1 GTSNPN, CDR2 SVGIG (reference sequence). Germline trimming cut 2 bases from V and 2 bases from J; bases unmatched to any gene: 5. The CDR3 loop spans 14 amino acids. CDR3 nucleotide sequence: TGTGCCTGGAGTACGGGACAGGTGACCTACGAGCAGTACTTC. Amino acids: CAWSTGQVTYEQYF.

The J gene is TRBJ2-3, the V gene TRBV20-1; D possibly corresponds to TRBD1 (6 bases). The length of the CDR3 is 16 residues. CDR1 DFQATT and CDR2 SNEGSKA come from the germline V gene (reference sequence). The germline V and J ends were trimmed by 3 bases and 6 bases, with 22 bases remaining between them. DNA of the CDR3: TGCAGTGCTAGTCAATCGACAGGCTACCTGGGGGATACGCAGTATTTT. Translating it yields CSASQSTGYLGDTQYF.

The CDR3, as DNA: TGTGCCAGCAGTCGAAGAGGGGATACGCAGTATTTT. Its translation is CASSRRGDTQYF. This sequence joins TRBV12-3 or TRBV12-4 and TRBJ2-3; a possible D gene is TRBD2 (5 bases). This CDR3 region has 12 residues. V was clipped by 5 bases and J by 6 bases, with 9 bases between them.

The genes are TRBV5-1 and TRBJ1-2, with D possibly TRBD1 on 5 matching bases. V was pared by 2 bases and J by 7 bases, with 15 bases between. Germline assignment: CDR1 SGHRS and CDR2 YFSETQ. The CDR3 has 14 residues. CDR3 protein: CASSLDVGPGGYTF. DNA for the CDR3: TGCGCCAGCAGCTTAGATGTGGGGCCTGGTGGCTACACCTTC.

This chain connects TRBV5-1 to TRBJ1-2; TRBD1 might be the D (6 bases). This CDR3 spans 14 amino acids. Trimming took off 4 bases at V and 4 bases at J, with 14 bases between the two ends. Germline-derived CDR1 and CDR2 are SGHRS and YFSETQ. CDR3 region: CASSPATGSYGYTF. The CDR3 coding sequence is TGCGCCAGCAGCCCTGCGACAGGCAGCTATGGCTACACCTTC.

This chain joins TRBV9 and TRBJ2-3, with 7 bases matching TRBD2. The CDR3 runs 14 residues. CDR1 is SGDLS, CDR2 YYNGEE, per germline. Unmatched junction bases numbered 3, after V lost 4 bases and J lost 1 base. The CDR3 coding sequence is TGTGCCAGCAGCACACGGGGGGGCACAGATACGCAGTATTTT. The encoded protein is CASSTRGGTDTQYF.

J is TRBJ2-3 and V is TRBV4-1; 11 bases match TRBD2. The V gene end was trimmed by 1 base and the J gene end by 5 bases; junction bases not matched to a gene: 11. CDR1 is MGHRA, CDR2 YSYEKL, per germline. The CDR3 covers 18 residues. The CDR3 region is CASSQGPISGGAKDTQYF. DNA for the CDR3: TGCGCCAGCAGCCAAGGTCCGATTAGCGGGGGGGCCAAAGATACGCAGTATTTT.

CDR3 bases: TGTGCCAGTAGAAGGGGGTCACAGCTCTACAATGAGCAGTTCTTC. This codes for CASRRGSQLYNEQFF. The chain couples TRBV19 to TRBJ2-1, with TRBD1 as a possible D gene (6 bases). The length of the CDR3 is 15 residues. CDR1 and CDR2 (germline): LNHDA, SQIVND (reference sequence). Trimming pared 6 bases from V and 3 bases from J, leaving 15 bases between.

The CDR3 spells CASSLTGTGEQYF. In DNA form, the CDR3 reads TGTGCCAGTAGTCTGACAGGGACGGGGGAGCAGTACTTC. The J gene is TRBJ2-7, the V gene TRBV19; 7 nucleotides match TRBD1. The CDR3 is 13 residues long. Per the germline V gene, CDR1 is LNHDA and CDR2 is SQIVND (reference sequence). V shed 5 bases, J shed 7 bases, and the junction held 8 bases outside the gene matches.

The chain has TRBV7-2 and TRBJ1-2, with 7 bases aligning to TRBD1. Germline V gives CDR1 SGHTA, CDR2 FQGNSA. The V gene end was trimmed by 4 bases and the J gene end by 2 bases; junction bases not matched to a gene: 7. The CDR3 runs to 15 residues. The CDR3 spells CASSSKGAQNYGYTF. CDR3 bases: TGTGCCAGCAGCTCCAAGGGGGCTCAGAACTATGGCTACACCTTC.

The CDR3 loop reads CASSFREHYGYTF. DNA of the CDR3: TGTGCCAGCAGTTTTCGGGAGCACTATGGCTACACCTTC. V and J are TRBV12-3 or TRBV12-4 and TRBJ1-2; D is ambiguous. There are 13 residues in the CDR3. The germline V and J ends were trimmed by 3 bases and 3 bases, with 8 bases remaining between them.

The V call is TRBV7-8, the J call TRBJ1-6; TRBD1 aligns across 8 bases. This CDR3 has 14 residues. CDR1 and CDR2 (germline): SGHVS, FQNEAQ. With 5 bases clipped from V and 7 bases from J, the junction kept 4 bases outside the gene matches. CDR3: CASSGGQENSPLHF. Here the CDR3 DNA reads TGTGCCAGCAGCGGGGGACAGGAGAATTCACCCCTCCACTTT.

The chain joins TRBV19 to TRBJ1-1; no definite D call. The germline gives CDR1 LNHDA, CDR2 SQIVND (reference sequence). V was shortened by 8 bases and J by 0 bases, with 7 bases between the two germline ends. The CDR3 loop spans 12 amino acids. CDR3 DNA: TGTGCCAGTGGAGAATTGAACACTGAAGCTTTCTTT. This gives the protein CASGELNTEAFF.

The chain joins TRBV6-1 to TRBJ1-2, with D unclear. The germline CDR1 and CDR2 sequences are MNHNS and SASEGT. This CDR3 has 16 amino acids. Trimming took 2 bases from V and 4 from J, leaving 17 bases between them. The CDR3 loop is CASSEFSAGGSYGYTF. CDR3 bases: TGTGCCAGCAGTGAATTTTCGGCGGGAGGAAGCTATGGCTACACCTTC.

CDR3 protein: CASSGAEGPPYEQYF. In DNA, the CDR3 is TGTGCCAGCAGCGGCGCGGAGGGGCCCCCTTACGAGCAGTACTTC. The V gene is TRBV9, the J gene TRBJ2-7, with D tentatively TRBD2 (6 bases). The CDR3 runs to 15 residues. CDR1 is SGDLS and CDR2 is YYNGEE in the germline V gene. V was pared by 3 bases and J by 4 bases, with 17 bases between.

The chain employs TRBV21-1 and TRBJ1-2; the D call of TRBD1 is as the table states it, not checked on the DNA. TRBV21-1 is termed a pseudogene. The CDR3 length is 13 residues. CDR3 sequence: CASSIDRGNGYTF. The CDR3 DNA reads as TGTGCCAGCAGCATAGATAGGGGGAATGGCTACACCTTC.

The gene calls are TRBV28 and TRBJ1-5; TRBD1 might be the D (5 bases). This CDR3 comprises 16 residues. Germline CDR1 and CDR2: MDHEN and SYDVKM. The V and J ends lost 8 bases and 3 bases respectively, with 20 bases between them. The CDR3 region has the DNA TGTGCCAGCTTCCAAAGGTGGGGGGGGGTCAATCAGCCCCAGCATTTT. Protein: CASFQRWGGVNQPQHF.

About this clone: Other DNA variants within this sample encode the same CDR3. V usage is TRBV7-9 and J usage is TRBJ1-1; maybe TRBD1 (6 bases). The V end lost 1 base, the J end lost 3 bases, and 9 bases lay between the germline ends. CDR3 length equals 14 residues. Per the germline V gene, CDR1 is SEHNR and CDR2 is FQNEAQ (reference sequence). The CDR3 bases are TGTGCCAGCAGCTTAGGAGGGGGAGACACTGAAGCTTTCTTT. Amino acid sequence: CASSLGGGDTEAFF. The variable domain in full, with the rest retrieved from reference TRBV7-9 and TRBJ1-1, is DTGVSQNPRHKITKRGQNVTFRCDPISEHNRLYWYRQTLGQGPEFLTYFQNEAQLEKSRLLSDRFSAERPKGSFSTLEIQRTEQGDSAMYLCASSLGGGDTEAFFGQGTRLTVV.

The V gene is TRBV24-1, the J gene TRBJ2-2; TRBD1 matches 7 bases. With V trimmed by 5 bases and J by 5 bases, 4 bases remained unmatched. CDR3 length: 14 amino acids. Germline values: CDR1 KGHDR, CDR2 SFDVKD. The CDR3 region has the DNA TGTGCCACCAGTGGCGCACAGGGGACCGGGGAGCTGTTTTTT. It is translated as CATSGAQGTGELFF.

A single count supports this clone. This sequence joins TRBV5-4 and TRBJ1-2; D is unclear. Germline V lookup: CDR1 SGHNT, CDR2 YYREEE (reference sequence). Trimming stripped 4 bases from V and 5 bases from J, with 12 bases between. The length of the CDR3 is 13 residues. The CDR3 loop reads CASSTGFPYGYTF. CDR3 bases: TGTGCCAGCAGCACCGGGTTCCCATATGGCTACACCTTC.

V gene TRBV6-5 combines with J gene TRBJ1-2; possibly TRBD1 for D (5 bases). Germline V gene lookup returns CDR1 MNHEY and CDR2 SVGAGI. Trimming stripped 6 bases from V and 6 bases from J, with 14 bases between. CDR3 size: 13 residues. DNA for the CDR3: TGTGCCAGCAGCCTTTTTTTCAGGGATGGCTACACCTTC. Residues: CASSLFFRDGYTF.

The chain carries TRBV6-1 and TRBJ2-7; 8 bases match TRBD2. This CDR3 is 15 amino acids long. CDR1 MNHNS and CDR2 SASEGT come from the germline V gene. V dropped 1 base and J dropped 7; count of bases not matched to a gene: 9. This CDR3 reads CASSEVRGGSREQYF. The CDR3 DNA reads as TGTGCCAGCAGTGAAGTTCGGGGGGGCTCACGGGAGCAGTACTTC.

The genes are TRBV3-1 (or the pseudogene TRBV3-2) and TRBJ2-1, with no clear D. The germline V and J ends were trimmed by 1 base and 2 bases, with 21 bases remaining between them. The CDR3 sequence is 19 residues long. Germline assignment: CDR1 LGHDT and CDR2 YNNKEL (reference sequence). Here the CDR3 DNA reads TGTGCCAGCAGCCAAGGCATTTTACAGTATCTTAGGACCTACAATGAGCAGTTCTTC. This codes for CASSQGILQYLRTYNEQFF.

This clone was picked up a small number of times. J is TRBJ1-2 and V is TRBV3-1 (or the pseudogene TRBV3-2), with D uncertain. CDR3 length equals 14 residues. Looked up from germline, CDR1 is LGHDT and CDR2 is YNNKEL (reference sequence). V lost 0 bases and J lost 8, with 13 bases in between. This CDR3 is CASSQDISSGGYTF. The CDR3 nucleotides read TGTGCCAGCAGCCAAGATATAAGTTCGGGAGGCTACACCTTC.

This chain uses TRBV27 with TRBJ1-1; TRBD1 matches 7 bases. The germline gives CDR1 MNHEY, CDR2 SMNVEV (reference sequence). Trimming at V came to 5 bases and at J to 6 bases, leaving 9 bases not matched to a gene. CDR3 length: 14 amino acids. In DNA form, the CDR3 reads TGTGCCAGCAGTCCGGACAGGATGATCGCTGAAGCTTTCTTT. Its translation is CASSPDRMIAEAFF.